The 14 T cell receptor beta chains below come from one sample, sequenced in a study of cytomegalovirus exposure and HLA in healthy donors. Clones were read by immunoSEQ multiplex PCR, and TCRdb kept only the in-frame ones, dropping some. Of 85,000 to 120,000 clones in the sample, less than 95% were seen once. Sample: PBMCs. These receptors originate from a woman between 18 and 29 years old in good health and CMV-seronegative.

The chain has TRBV7-3 and TRBJ1-1; no definite D call. CDR1 and CDR2 (germline): SGHTA, FQGTGA. V shed 5 bases and J shed 1 base, with 14 bases lying between them. CDR3 size: 15 residues. This CDR3 reads CASSPSGVPNTEAFF. The CDR3 coding sequence is TGTGCCAGCAGCCCCAGCGGGGTCCCGAACACTGAAGCTTTCTTT.

The V and J genes are TRBV2 and TRBJ1-2, with 7 bases matching TRBD1. J lost 3 bases, V lost 8 bases, and 15 bases had no gene match. The V gene's germline CDR1 is SNHLY and CDR2 FYNNEI. This CDR3 contains 16 residues. The CDR3 is CASPMEEPGQYYGYTF. The CDR3 nucleotides are TGTGCCAGCCCCATGGAGGAACCGGGACAGTACTATGGCTACACCTTC.

This clone appeared once. The chain combines TRBV27 with TRBJ2-7; tentatively, D is TRBD2 (5 bases). CDR1 is MNHEY and CDR2 is SMNVEV in the germline V gene (reference sequence). V lost 2 bases and J 1 base, leaving 9 bases between the germline ends. This CDR3 contains 14 residues. CDR3 region: CASSLVPGSYEQYF. The CDR3 DNA reads TGTGCCAGCAGTTTAGTCCCGGGATCCTACGAGCAGTACTTC.

The chain recombines TRBV9 with TRBJ2-3; possibly TRBD2 for D (5 bases). The CDR3 extends over 16 amino acids. Germline V gene lookup returns CDR1 SGDLS and CDR2 YYNGEE. Trimming took off 2 bases at V and 4 bases at J, with 17 bases between the two ends. The CDR3 DNA is TGTGCCAGCAGCGTCCAAGGAGTTAGCGCAGCAGATACGCAGTATTTT. It codes for CASSVQGVSAADTQYF.

The J gene is TRBJ1-1, the V gene TRBV9; 7 bases fit TRBD1. Germline V CDR1 and CDR2: SGDLS, YYNGEE. This CDR3 is 16 amino acids long. Unmatched junction bases numbered 6, after V lost 0 bases and J lost 1 base. CDR3 sequence (DNA): TGTGCCAGCAGCGTAGGGCAGGGGACAGCGAACACTGAAGCTTTCTTT. Residues: CASSVGQGTANTEAFF.

The rearrangement links TRBV12-2 to TRBJ1-5. TRBV12-2 is reported as a pseudogene. This CDR3 is 18 amino acids long. The CDR3 sequence: CASRLKSWRRGLRGPQHF. In DNA, the CDR3 is TGTGCAAGTCGCTTAAAAAGCTGGCGGCGGGGCCTGAGGGGGCCCCAGCATTTT.

The rearrangement links TRBV7-2 to TRBJ1-6; D gene uncertain. CDR3 length: 14 amino acids. CDR1 SGHTA and CDR2 FQGNSA come from the germline V gene. Trimming took 5 bases from V and 10 from J, leaving 15 bases between them. The CDR3 DNA follows: TGTGCCAGCAGCCCCCCCGGAGTTACATCACCCCTCCACTTT. Translation: CASSPPGVTSPLHF.

V usage is TRBV30 and J usage is TRBJ2-1, with a tentative D call TRBD2 (6 bases). Trimming pared 2 bases from V and 8 bases from J, leaving 13 bases between. Germline V lookup: CDR1 GTSNPN, CDR2 SVGIG (reference sequence). The CDR3 runs to 13 residues. In nucleotides, the CDR3 is TGTGCCTGGAGTAAACTAGCCCTAGATGAGCAGTTCTTC. Protein sequence: CAWSKLALDEQFF.

The V and J genes are TRBV12-5 and TRBJ1-1; TRBD1 aligns across 8 bases. Looked up from germline, CDR1 is LGHNT and CDR2 is FRNRAP. Trimming removed 1 base from V and 3 bases from J; junction bases left unmatched: 4. The CDR3 covers 15 residues. The CDR3: CASGLAQTGDTEAFF. The CDR3, as DNA: TGTGCTAGTGGTTTGGCTCAGACAGGGGACACTGAAGCTTTCTTT. The full variable domain, its missing parts supplied by reference TRBV12-5 and TRBJ1-1, is DARVTQTPRHKVTEMGQEVTMRCQPILGHNTVFWYRQTMMQGLELLAYFRNRAPLDDSGMPKDRFSAEMPDATLATLKIQPSEPRDSAVYFCASGLAQTGDTEAFFGQGTRLTVV.

The chain carries TRBV15 and TRBJ1-3; D remains unclear. This CDR3 contains 18 residues. V lost 2 bases to trimming and J lost 0 bases, with 17 bases between them. The germline CDR1 and CDR2 sequences are LNHNV and YYDKDF (reference sequence). Written as DNA, the CDR3 is TGTGCCACCAGCAGACCCTCTACCCCTGGAGTCTCTGGAAACACCATATATTTT. Residues: CATSRPSTPGVSGNTIYF.

The chain uses TRBV5-1 and TRBJ1-1; D is undetermined. Germline lookup yields CDR1 SGHRS and CDR2 YFSETQ. The V end lost 3 bases, the J end lost 0 bases, and 15 bases lay between the germline ends. The CDR3 is 16 residues long. The CDR3 protein is CASSYTTLRVNTEAFF. Here the CDR3 DNA reads TGCGCCAGCAGCTATACTACTCTACGGGTGAACACTGAAGCTTTCTTT.

This clone was seen a few times. The chain uses TRBV6-4 and TRBJ1-2; D unresolved. CDR3 size: 12 residues. Trimming removed 2 bases at V and 4 bases at J, with 5 bases between. Germline lookup yields CDR1 MRHNA and CDR2 SNTAGT. In DNA form, the CDR3 reads TGTGCCAGCAGTGACCCCTCCTATGGCTACACCTTC. Its protein product is CASSDPSYGYTF.

Turning to this clone: A junction end diverges from the germline sequence, so it may reflect a read error. The chain has TRBV2 and TRBJ2-1; TRBD2 matches at 13 bases. The CDR3 runs 15 residues. CDR1 is SNHLY and CDR2 is FYNNEI in the germline V gene. CDR3 nucleotide sequence: TGTGCCAGCAGCGAAGGACTAGCGGGGGAGAATGAGCAGTTCTTC. Amino acid sequence: CASSEGLAGENEQFF.

V gene TRBV7-9 combines with J gene TRBJ2-1; 10 bases match TRBD2. Germline V CDR1 and CDR2: SEHNR, FQNEAQ (reference sequence). The V and J ends lost 5 bases and 0 bases, in that order; junction bases with no gene match: 13. CDR3 length: 19 residues. The CDR3 sequence: CASSVGLAAVLSSYNEQFF. CDR3 bases: TGTGCCAGCAGCGTCGGACTAGCGGCTGTTCTCAGCTCCTACAATGAGCAGTTCTTC.